The clone carrying this T cell receptor (beta chain) was detected a few times. Its antigen is as yet unknown. Germline assignment: CDR1 KGHSH and CDR2 LQKENI. V shed 4 bases and J shed 2 bases, with 11 bases lying between them. This CDR3 has 14 residues. This sample was taken from a study of beta chain features in type 1 diabetes. Study-wide results and limits: Reads derived from cDNA could over-represent cells showing high TCR expression. The naive, central memory and Treg TCRB repertoires showed an apparent similarity that was greater among patients than among healthy donors.

What was sequenced were expressed TCRB transcripts, since all of the isolated RNA had been reverse transcribed. The method was immunoSEQ multiplex PCR; TCRdb's version includes in-frame clones alone and lacks a portion of them. This repertoire shows hundreds of thousands of clones, 9.5% to 11% found once; its top ten account for 0.015%. The authors took one heparinised blood draw, averaging approximately 120 mL, from each donor. Each of the CD4+ naive, central memory, regulatory and stem cell-like memory populations was sorted via CD45RO/CCR7/CD25/CD127/CD95/CD27. This TCR derives from a woman in her 30s in good health. Sequenced sample: naive CD4+ T cells from blood. This rearrangement joins TRBV18 to TRBJ2-5; D gene uncertain. The chain's CDR3 is CASSHDTEQETQYF. DNA for the CDR3: TGTGCCAGCTCACACGACACAGAGCAAGAGACCCAGTACTTC.